This T cell receptor beta chain was documented in a study of CD4 T cells in relation to SARS-CoV-2 and coronaviruses. Study details: TCR beta CDR3s were sequenced after approximately ten-day antigen culture of PBMCs.

On this clone: Its target is unknown.

V lost 2 bases to trimming and J lost 0 bases, with 4 bases between them. This CDR3 comprises 13 residues. CDR1 and CDR2 (germline): MDHEN, SYDVKM. The table came from immunoSEQ multiplex PCR; TCRdb's copy has only in-frame clones and leaves some out. The table includes some 30,000 clones, around 79% detected once. CD4+ T cells from unexposed donors were obtained before the COVID-19 pandemic (2011-2018). CD4+ T cells were isolated from the cells after 10 days of culture. Sequenced input: CD4+ T cells from PBMCs, cultured in vitro. This chain uses TRBV28 with TRBJ1-2; D remains ambiguous. This sequence was found in a human donor in good health. This chain's CDR3 is CASSLAANYGYTF. The CDR3 DNA follows: TGTGCCAGCAGTTTAGCCGCTAACTATGGCTACACCTTC.